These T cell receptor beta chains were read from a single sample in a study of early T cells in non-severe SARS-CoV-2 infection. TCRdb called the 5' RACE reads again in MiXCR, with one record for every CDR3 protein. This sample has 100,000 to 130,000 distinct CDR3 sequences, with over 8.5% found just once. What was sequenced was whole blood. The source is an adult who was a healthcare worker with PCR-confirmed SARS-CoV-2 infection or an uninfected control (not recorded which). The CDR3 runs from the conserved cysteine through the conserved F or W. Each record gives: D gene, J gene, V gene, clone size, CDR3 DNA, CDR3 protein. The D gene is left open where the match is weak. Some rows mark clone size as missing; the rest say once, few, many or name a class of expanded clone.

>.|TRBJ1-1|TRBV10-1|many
TGCGCCAGCAGTGACGGTGGGATAAACACTGAAGCTTTCTTT
CASSDGGINTEAFF
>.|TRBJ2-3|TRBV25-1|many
TGTGCCAGCTGTGCAGGGTCCCGCACAGATACGCAGTATTTT
CASCAGSRTDTQYF
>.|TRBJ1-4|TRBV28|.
TGTGCCAGCAGTCCGATGGGGGGAAGCAATGAAAAACTGTTTTTT
CASSPMGGSNEKLFF
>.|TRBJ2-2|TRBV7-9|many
TGTGCCACGCGACGGGAAGACGGGGAGCTGTTTTTT
CATRREDGELFF
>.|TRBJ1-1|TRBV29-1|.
TGCAGCGGAAGTGATAACACTGAAGCTTTCTTT
CSGSDNTEAFF
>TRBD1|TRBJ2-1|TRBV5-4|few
TGTGCCAGCAGCCAAGGGACAGGGGGCGATCCCATGTTCTTC
CASSQGTGGDPMFF
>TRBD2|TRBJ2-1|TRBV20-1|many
TGCAGTGCTAGAGAACCTCTAGCGGGCAATGAGCAGTTCTTC
CSAREPLAGNEQFF
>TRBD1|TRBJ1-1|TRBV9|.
TGTGCCAGCAGCGTAGATGGGACAGCTCCTTACACTGAAGCTTTCTTT
CASSVDGTAPYTEAFF
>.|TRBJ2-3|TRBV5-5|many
TGTGCCAGCGAAAGAGGGCCCAGCACAGATACGCAGTATTTT
CASERGPSTDTQYF
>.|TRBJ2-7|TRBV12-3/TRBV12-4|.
TGTGCCAGCAGATTAAGCGAAACCTACGAGCAGTACTTC
CASRLSETYEQYF
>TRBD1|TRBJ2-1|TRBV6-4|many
TGTGCCAGCAGTGCGTCAACAGGGGGCAATGAGCAGTTCTTC
CASSASTGGNEQFF
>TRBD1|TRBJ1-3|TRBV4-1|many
TGCGCCAGCAGCGGAAGACAGGGGGCTGGAAACACCATATATTTT
CASSGRQGAGNTIYF
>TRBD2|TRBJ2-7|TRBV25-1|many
TGTGCCAGCAGTGAATTCGAAGCGGGAGTTCACGAGCAGTACTTC
CASSEFEAGVHEQYF
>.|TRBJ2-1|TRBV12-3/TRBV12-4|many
TGTGCCAGCAGTTTTTGGAGTTCCCACAATGAGCAGTTCTTC
CASSFWSSHNEQFF
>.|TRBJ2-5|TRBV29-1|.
TGCAGCGTTTCCCCGGGGGCGGGGACCCAGTACTTC
CSVSPGAGTQYF
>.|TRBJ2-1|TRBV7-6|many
TGTGCCAGCAGCCAGGAGGTGGGCTACAATGAGCAGTTCTTC
CASSQEVGYNEQFF
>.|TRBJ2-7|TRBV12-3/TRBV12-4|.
TGTGCCAGCAGGTCCCAGGGATCCTACGAGCAGTACTTC
CASRSQGSYEQYF
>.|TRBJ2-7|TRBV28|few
TGTGCCAGCATGTTTAGCTACGAGCAGTACTTC
CASMFSYEQYF
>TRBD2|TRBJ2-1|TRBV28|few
TGTGCCAGCCCGGGACTAGCGGTTCTCTACTCCTACAATGAGCAGTTCTTC
CASPGLAVLYSYNEQFF
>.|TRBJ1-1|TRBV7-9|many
TGTGCCAGCAGCTTCCCCACGAAGGGGTACGGGGTGGGCTACACTGAAGCTTTCTTT
CASSFPTKGYGVGYTEAFF
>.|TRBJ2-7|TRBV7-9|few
TGTGCCAGCAGCTCCGCCGCCTCGTACGAGCAGTACTTC
CASSSAASYEQYF
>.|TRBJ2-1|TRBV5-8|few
TGTGCCAGCAGCCAATGGGGTTACAATGAGCAGTTCTTC
CASSQWGYNEQFF
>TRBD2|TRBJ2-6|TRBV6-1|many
TGTGCCAGCAGTGAAGCGACTAGCGGAGCCTCTGGGGCCAACGTCCTGACTTTC
CASSEATSGASGANVLTF
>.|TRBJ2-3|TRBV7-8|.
TGTGCCAGCTCCTTAGAGGTTAGCACAGATACGCAGTATTTT
CASSLEVSTDTQYF
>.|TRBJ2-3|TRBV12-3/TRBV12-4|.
TGTGCCAGCAGTTTCGTGGGCCGCAACGCAGATACGCAGTATTTT
CASSFVGRNADTQYF
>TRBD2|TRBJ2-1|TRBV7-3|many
TGTGCCAGCAGCAAAGGGCCGGGACTAGCGGATAACGAGCAGTTCTTC
CASSKGPGLADNEQFF
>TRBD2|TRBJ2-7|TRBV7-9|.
TGTGCCAGCAGCCAGTTAGCGGGCCCCCACCGGTACGAGCAGTACTTC
CASSQLAGPHRYEQYF
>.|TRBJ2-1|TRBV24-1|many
TGTGCCACCAGTGATCTAACTAGAGGGGGCAATGAGCAGTTCTTC
CATSDLTRGGNEQFF
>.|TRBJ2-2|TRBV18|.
TGTGCCAGCTCACGGCCCCAGGGAACCCACACCGGGGAGCTGTTTTTT
CASSRPQGTHTGELFF
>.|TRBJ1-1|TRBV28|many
TGTGCCAGCAGTTTTGGGGGGTCGAGGACTGAAGCTTTCTTT
CASSFGGSRTEAFF
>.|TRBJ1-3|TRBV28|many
TGTGCCAGCAGCCACCCACTCTTGTGGGTCACTGGAAACACCATATATTTT
CASSHPLLWVTGNTIYF
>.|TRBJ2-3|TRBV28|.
TGTGCCAGCAGGTGGGGACACGGGCTCGCTGGTACGCAGTATTTT
CASRWGHGLAGTQYF
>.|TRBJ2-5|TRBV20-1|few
TGCAGTGCTAGAGATTCGTCGGAAAACCAAGAGACCCAGTACTTC
CSARDSSENQETQYF
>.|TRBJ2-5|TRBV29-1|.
TGCAGCGTCGGCCCCGACCAGACCCAGTACTTC
CSVGPDQTQYF
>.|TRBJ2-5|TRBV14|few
TGTGCCAGCAGCCAAGCCTCAGGGAGCCAGACCCAGTACTTC
CASSQASGSQTQYF
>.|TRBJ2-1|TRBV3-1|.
TGTGCCAGCACTCACCTCGGTCGGGATGAGCAGTTCTTC
CASTHLGRDEQFF